This record concerns one T cell receptor beta chain sequence. Antigen: not known. The entry originates in a study of blood T cells in healthy people across ages. Points from the study as a whole: Naive CD4+ cell counts and diversity both ran higher in long-lived than in aged donors. Unsorted PBMC material precluded a definitive naive versus antigen-experienced comparison. From one million sequenced T cells, diversity estimates were lower bounds.

Germline V gene sequence: CDR1 MNHEY, CDR2 SVGAGI. The CDR3 spans 15 residues. V was cut by 6 bases and J by 11 bases, with 25 bases left in between. The use of a sample-barcoded 5' primer and a J-beta primer mix characterized a second PCR of about 7 to 12 cycles. One entry per CDR3 protein, called by TCRdb with MiXCR from the 5' RACE reads. The sample holds 600,000 to 850,000 distinct CDR3 sequences, about 42% seen once. This clonotype was sampled from a woman aged 55-69 years in good health. Sequences were obtained from blood. The chain combines TRBV6-5 with TRBJ1-1; the D is unclear. The chain's CDR3 is CASSPTGIGRCRAFF. The CDR3 DNA reads TGTGCCAGCAGCCCGACCGGGATAGGACGTTGTAGGGCTTTCTTT.